This T cell receptor (beta chain) is from a study of T-cell reconstitution after alpha-beta-depleted transplantation in children. The germline gives CDR1 SNHLY, CDR2 FYNNEI. Trimming pared 3 bases from V and 1 base from J, leaving 16 bases between. The CDR3 sequence is 16 residues long. This clonotype appeared many times. Library preparation (for TCRbeta) was performed with unique molecular identifiers. TCRdb redid the calling of the PCR reads with MiXCR, one entry per CDR3 protein. Counted here are 210,000 or so distinct CDR3 sequences, approximately 9% occurring once; the ten biggest clones make up over 5%.

The material sequenced was PBMCs from the stem cell graft donor, taken from the stem cell graft. The receptor's source is a human donor who donated a stem cell graft to a child with acute lymphoblastic leukemia. The rearrangement links TRBV2 to TRBJ2-7; D is undetermined. The CDR3 bases are TGTGCCAGCAGTGATTCCCTTAGTAAACCTTCCTACGAGCAGTACTTC. The encoded protein is CASSDSLSKPSYEQYF.